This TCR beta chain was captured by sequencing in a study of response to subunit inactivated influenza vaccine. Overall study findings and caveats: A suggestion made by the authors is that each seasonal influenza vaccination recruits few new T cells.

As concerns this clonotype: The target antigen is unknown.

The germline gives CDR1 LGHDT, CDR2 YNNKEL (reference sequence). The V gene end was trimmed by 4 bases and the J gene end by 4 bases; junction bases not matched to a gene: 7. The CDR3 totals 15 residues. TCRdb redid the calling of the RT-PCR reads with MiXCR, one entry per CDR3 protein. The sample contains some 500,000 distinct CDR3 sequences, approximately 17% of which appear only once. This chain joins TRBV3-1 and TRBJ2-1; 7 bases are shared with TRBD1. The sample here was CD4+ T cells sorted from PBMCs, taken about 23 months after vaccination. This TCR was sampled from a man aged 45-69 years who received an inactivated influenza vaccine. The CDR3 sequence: CASSPPGQTYNEQFF. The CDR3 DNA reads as TGTGCCAGCAGCCCTCCGGGACAGACATACAATGAGCAGTTCTTC.